Below, 21 T cell receptor beta chains from the same sample are listed, as sequenced in a study of blood T cell repertoires in COVID-19. Profiling relied on immunoSEQ multiplex PCR, and the TCRdb table lists in-frame clones only, not all of them. This table holds 140,000 to 150,000 clones, 65% to 80% found once. The sequenced sample consisted of peripheral blood. These receptors all stem from a woman between 55 and 75 years old with acute or convalescent COVID-19.

This clone was seen only a few times. The chain couples TRBV29-1 to TRBJ1-4; TRBD1 is a possible D gene (5 bases). CDR3 length equals 14 residues. Trimming took 8 bases from V and 4 from J, leaving 17 bases between them. Germline V lookup: CDR1 SQVTM, CDR2 ANQGSEA. The CDR3 loop reads CSLGQQEVNEKLFF. In DNA, the CDR3 is TGCAGCCTGGGGCAACAGGAAGTTAATGAAAAACTGTTTTTT.

The chain is built from TRBV11-2 and TRBJ1-1; D might be TRBD1 (6 bases). CDR1 SGHAT and CDR2 FQNNGV come from the germline V gene. The CDR3 consists of 15 residues. Trimming cost V 3 bases and J 0 bases, with 11 bases left between them. CDR3 sequence (DNA): TGTGCCAGCAGCTTCAGGGGAAGCATGAACACTGAAGCTTTCTTT. Translation: CASSFRGSMNTEAFF. The full variable domain, in which reference TRBV11-2 and TRBJ1-1 provide the parts outside the CDR3, is EAGVAQSPRYKIIEKRQSVAFWCNPISGHATLYWYQQILGQGPKLLIQFQNNGVVDDSQLPKDRFSAERLKGVDSTLKIQPAKLEDSAVYLCASSFRGSMNTEAFFGQGTRLTVV.

The chain uses TRBV5-1 and TRBJ2-2; 11 bases map to TRBD2. Germline values: CDR1 SGHRS, CDR2 YFSETQ. J was trimmed by 1 base and V by 4 bases; bases with no gene match: 3. The CDR3 has 16 amino acids. The CDR3 coding sequence is TGCGCCAGCAGCCAGGGGACTAGCGGGAACACCGGGGAGCTGTTTTTT. Translated: CASSQGTSGNTGELFF.

V usage is TRBV4-1 and J usage is TRBJ1-2; weak D call: TRBD1 (5 bases). V dropped 0 bases and J dropped 7 bases, with 18 bases sitting between them. The CDR3 contains 16 residues. Germline assignment: CDR1 MGHRA and CDR2 YSYEKL. This chain's CDR3 is CASSQDGGTVSAGYTF. CDR3 coding DNA: TGCGCCAGCAGCCAAGATGGGGGGACGGTCTCTGCTGGCTACACCTTC.

The chain combines TRBV5-8 with TRBJ1-2; D is unclear. This CDR3 comprises 13 residues. V gave up 1 base and J gave up 8 bases, with 12 bases separating them. Germline V gene data show CDR1 as SGHTS and CDR2 as YDEGEE. CDR3 coding DNA: TGTGCCAGCAGCTTGCCTAGCGGATGGGGCTACACCTTC. This gives the protein CASSLPSGWGYTF.

The genes are TRBV2 and TRBJ1-4; weak D call: TRBD1 (5 bases). V dropped 3 bases and J dropped 2 bases, with 13 bases sitting between them. The CDR3 extends over 16 amino acids. CDR1 is SNHLY, CDR2 FYNNEI, per germline. The CDR3 spells CASSESGFGTNEKLFF. In DNA form, the CDR3 reads TGTGCCAGCAGTGAGTCAGGGTTTGGGACTAATGAAAAACTGTTTTTT.

The chain employs TRBV28 and TRBJ2-1; D is ambiguous. The CDR3 sequence is 12 residues long. V was pared by 1 base and J by 10 bases, with 8 bases between. Germline V gene sequence: CDR1 MDHEN, CDR2 SYDVKM. The CDR3 DNA reads as TGTGCCAGCAGTTTATTGCGGCGCGAGCAGTTCTTC. Translated, it gives CASSLLRREQFF.

For this clone: Additional DNA sequences in this sample encode the identical CDR3. This rearrangement joins TRBV11-2 to TRBJ2-7; TRBD1 agrees at 7 bases. CDR3 size: 14 residues. The J segment lost 1 base and the V segment lost 3 bases, leaving 3 bases of the junction unmatched. Germline CDR1 is SGHAT and CDR2 is FQNNGV. CDR3 region: CASSFQDRSYEQYF. The CDR3 nucleotides are TGTGCCAGCAGCTTTCAGGACAGGTCCTACGAGCAGTACTTC.

The rearrangement links TRBV9 to TRBJ1-6; maybe TRBD1 (5 bases). Germline V gene data show CDR1 as SGDLS and CDR2 as YYNGEE. The ends were cut back, 5 bases at V and 6 bases at J, with 18 bases in the middle. The CDR3 runs to 16 residues. The CDR3 region is CASSSSQGYGNSPLHF. CDR3 DNA sequence: TGTGCCAGCAGTTCCTCCCAGGGATACGGTAATTCACCCCTCCACTTT.

The chain couples TRBV7-8 to TRBJ2-7, with D unresolved. The CDR3 sequence is 14 residues long. Between the trimmed V and J ends, which lost 4 bases and 3 bases, there was a span of 13 bases. Germline V gene data show CDR1 as SGHVS and CDR2 as FQNEAQ. The CDR3 DNA follows: TGTGCCAGCAGCTATCAACGGCAGGTCTACGAGCAGTACTTC. It translates to CASSYQRQVYEQYF.

This clone was observed a handful of times. This chain's CDR3 is CSASYGGRAGQQFF. The CDR3 DNA sequence: TGCAGTGCTAGTTATGGCGGGAGGGCCGGCCAGCAGTTCTTC. The rearrangement links TRBV20-1 to TRBJ2-1, with 9 bases aligning to TRBD2. With 3 bases clipped from V and 11 bases from J, the junction kept 11 bases outside the gene matches. The germline V gene encodes CDR1 DFQATT and CDR2 SNEGSKA (reference sequence). This CDR3 has 14 residues.

A few counts support this clone. The rearrangement links TRBV2 to TRBJ2-2, with D possibly matching TRBD2 (5 bases). The CDR3 length is 15 residues. CDR1 and CDR2 from the germline V gene are SNHLY and FYNNEI. V lost 6 bases and J 3 bases, leaving 14 bases between the germline ends. The CDR3, as DNA: TGTGCCAGCAGACTAGACCCGTTAGACACCGGGGAGCTGTTTTTT. It specifies CASRLDPLDTGELFF.

This rearrangement joins TRBV29-1 to TRBJ1-2; D is undetermined. CDR1 is SQVTM and CDR2 is ANQGSEA in the germline V gene. Trimming took 4 bases from V and 0 from J, leaving 12 bases between them. The CDR3 runs to 14 residues. CDR3 protein: CSVVEGIANYGYTF. The DNA for the CDR3 is TGCAGCGTTGTTGAGGGCATAGCTAACTATGGCTACACCTTC.

The V gene is TRBV27, the J gene TRBJ1-2, with D possibly being TRBD1 (5 bases). Germline V CDR1 and CDR2: MNHEY, SMNVEV (reference sequence). The V gene lost 5 bases and the J gene lost 8 bases, with 15 bases spanning the gap. The CDR3 consists of 13 residues. The CDR3 spells CASSTSGSRGYTF. DNA of the CDR3: TGTGCCAGCAGTACCTCAGGGTCAAGGGGCTACACCTTC.

This chain connects TRBV5-5 to TRBJ2-7; 7 positions match TRBD2. The junction had 5 bases not matched to a gene; V was cut back by 0 bases and J by 5 bases. Germline lookup yields CDR1 SGHKS and CDR2 YYEKEE (reference sequence). This CDR3 has 14 amino acids. CDR3 residues: CASSLAGGMDEQYF. The CDR3 region has the DNA TGTGCCAGCAGCTTGGCGGGAGGAATGGACGAGCAGTACTTC.

The chain links TRBV5-1 to TRBJ2-7; 8 bases line up with TRBD2. The CDR3 totals 14 residues. Germline CDR1 and CDR2: SGHRS and YFSETQ. Trimming cost V 1 base and J 5 bases; bases outside gene matches: 5. The CDR3 reads CASSLIREGNEQYF. The DNA for the CDR3 is TGCGCCAGCAGCTTGATCCGGGAGGGGAACGAGCAGTACTTC.

The CDR3 DNA is TGTGCCACCAGCAGAGACCCGGCAGGGTCGAATGAGCAGTTCTTC. It translates to CATSRDPAGSNEQFF. This chain joins TRBV15 and TRBJ2-1; perhaps TRBD1 as D (5 bases). Trimming took 0 bases from V and 7 from J, leaving 13 bases between them. The germline V gene encodes CDR1 LNHNV and CDR2 YYDKDF (reference sequence). The length of the CDR3 is 15 residues.

This chain uses TRBV2 with TRBJ1-5; D not resolved. Trimming shortened V by 5 bases and J by 4 bases, and 21 bases separated the two germline ends. The CDR3 totals 17 residues. Germline V lookup: CDR1 SNHLY, CDR2 FYNNEI. The CDR3 protein is CASSPGIPPQSNQPQHF. In nucleotides, the CDR3 is TGTGCCAGCAGTCCCGGGATCCCTCCCCAATCTAATCAGCCCCAGCATTTT. The whole variable domain, remainder taken from reference TRBV2 and TRBJ1-5, is EPEVTQTPSHQVTQMGQEVILRCVPISNHLYFYWYRQILGQKVEFLVSFYNNEISEKSEIFDDQFSVERPDGSNFTLKIRSTKLEDSAMYFCASSPGIPPQSNQPQHFGDGTRLSIL.

This rearrangement joins TRBV2 to TRBJ2-5; 8 bases agree with TRBD2. The CDR3 totals 14 residues. V was clipped by 4 bases and J by 1 base; unmatched bases: 2. The germline CDR1 and CDR2 sequences are SNHLY and FYNNEI. The CDR3 protein is CASSGGGIQETQYF. The CDR3 nucleotides read TGTGCCAGCAGTGGCGGGGGGATCCAAGAGACCCAGTACTTC. Filled out from reference TRBV2 and TRBJ2-5, the complete variable domain reads EPEVTQTPSHQVTQMGQEVILRCVPISNHLYFYWYRQILGQKVEFLVSFYNNEISEKSEIFDDQFSVERPDGSNFTLKIRSTKLEDSAMYFCASSGGGIQETQYFGPGTRLLVL.

V gene TRBV29-1 combines with J gene TRBJ2-7; D possibly corresponds to TRBD2 (5 bases). Germline-derived CDR1 and CDR2 are SQVTM and ANQGSEA. The CDR3 is made up of 15 amino acids. V was trimmed by 4 bases and J by 7 bases, leaving 23 bases between them. The CDR3 is CSVAVEADRAREQYF. The CDR3 DNA follows: TGCAGCGTTGCGGTGGAGGCCGATCGAGCGAGAGAGCAGTACTTC.

This chain connects TRBV7-9 to TRBJ2-7, with 10 bases identical to TRBD2. V dropped 1 base and J dropped 6; count of bases not matched to a gene: 12. The CDR3 has 17 amino acids. Germline loops: CDR1 SEHNR, CDR2 FQNEAQ (reference sequence). CDR3 coding DNA: TGTGCCAGCAGCTTAGGAAATGGTAGCGGGAGGTCGGGCGAGCAGTACTTC. Amino acid sequence: CASSLGNGSGRSGEQYF.